The 22 T cell receptor beta chains presented below share a single source sample, sequenced in a study of vaccination effects on CD4 cells after COVID-19. Sequencing followed a ViraFEST assay step that expanded antigen-specific CD4+ T cells with viral peptide pools. Cells that had been cultured for 9 to 10 days were the source of isolated CD4+ T cells. This individual tested PCR-positive for SARS-CoV-2 infection between March and December 2020. Antigens of these TCRs are unknown. The method was immunoSEQ multiplex PCR; TCRdb's version includes in-frame clones alone and lacks a portion of them. The table shows about 22,000 clones, with 70% to 80% occurring only once. The specimen was CD4+ T cells from PBMCs cultured with a peptide pool, collected before COVID-19 vaccination. These TCRs come from a human donor who had a prior SARS-CoV-2 infection.

The J gene is TRBJ1-2, the V gene TRBV7-6, with D possibly matching TRBD1 (5 bases). The CDR3 sequence is 13 residues long. V gave up 1 base and J gave up 10 bases, with 13 bases separating them. The germline gives CDR1 SGHVS, CDR2 FNYEAQ. The CDR3 reads CASSLGQGWDYTF. The CDR3 nucleotides read TGTGCCAGCAGCTTAGGTCAGGGTTGGGACTACACCTTC.

The rearrangement uses TRBV9 and TRBJ2-1; 14 bases agree with TRBD2. J lost 8 bases, V lost 4 bases, and 11 bases had no gene match. CDR3 length: 17 residues. Germline V CDR1 and CDR2: SGDLS, YYNGEE. The CDR3 loop reads CASSPEAGLAGGHEQFF. CDR3 coding DNA: TGTGCCAGCAGCCCAGAAGCCGGACTAGCGGGGGGTCATGAGCAGTTCTTC. Full variable domain (remainder filled in from reference TRBV9 and TRBJ2-1): DSGVTQTPKHLITATGQRVTLRCSPRSGDLSVYWYQQSLDQGLQFLIQYYNGEERAKGNILERFSAQQFPDLHSELNLSSLELGDSALYFCASSPEAGLAGGHEQFFGPGTRLTVL.

The chain uses TRBV6-1 and TRBJ1-2; the D gene is possibly TRBD1 (5 bases). Germline V lookup: CDR1 MNHNS, CDR2 SASEGT. This CDR3 is built from 14 residues. The V gene lost 3 bases and the J gene lost 4 bases, with 12 bases spanning the gap. The CDR3 is CASSDGGNIYGYTF. The DNA of the CDR3 is TGTGCCAGCAGTGACGGGGGTAACATCTATGGCTACACCTTC.

This chain connects TRBV5-1 to TRBJ1-1; TRBD1 aligns across 9 bases. Germline CDR1 reads SGHRS; CDR2 reads YFSETQ. This CDR3 has 17 residues. The J segment lost 1 base and the V segment lost 0 bases, leaving 7 bases of the junction unmatched. This CDR3 is CASSLDVVGQGNTEAFF. The CDR3 coding sequence is TGCGCCAGCAGCTTGGACGTGGTGGGACAGGGGAACACTGAAGCTTTCTTT. Filled out from reference TRBV5-1 and TRBJ1-1, the complete variable domain reads KAGVTQTPRYLIKTRGQQVTLSCSPISGHRSVSWYQQTPGQGLQFLFEYFSETQRNKGNFPGRFSGRQFSNSRSEMNVSTLELGDSALYLCASSLDVVGQGNTEAFFGQGTRLTVV.

The chain couples TRBV28 to TRBJ2-6, with D possibly being TRBD2 (6 bases). Per the germline V gene, CDR1 is MDHEN and CDR2 is SYDVKM. V lost 8 bases to trimming and J lost 1 base, with 18 bases between them. The CDR3 is 17 residues long. CDR3: CASLDSGVRSGANVLTF. In nucleotides, the CDR3 is TGTGCCAGCCTGGACTCGGGAGTCAGGTCTGGGGCCAACGTCCTGACTTTC.

The chain carries TRBV30 and TRBJ2-4; D remains ambiguous. This CDR3 contains 17 residues. CDR1 is GTSNPN and CDR2 is SVGIG in the germline V gene (reference sequence). V lost 2 bases and J 7 bases, leaving 24 bases between the germline ends. The DNA of the CDR3 is TGTGCCTGGAGTTGGGTCCGCAGCCGAGGCCCTGGGAACATTCAGTACTTC. It translates to CAWSWVRSRGPGNIQYF.

The rearrangement uses TRBV18 and TRBJ2-6; maybe TRBD1 (6 bases). Germline V CDR1 and CDR2: KGHSH, LQKENI. The V end lost 10 bases, the J end lost 0 bases, and 13 bases lay between the germline ends. The CDR3 runs to 15 residues. The CDR3 spells CATGTDSSGANVLTF. The CDR3 nucleotides read TGTGCCACCGGGACGGACAGCTCTGGGGCCAACGTCCTGACTTTC.

The chain couples TRBV15 to TRBJ2-7; 7 bases match TRBD1. V shed 1 base, J shed 0 bases, and the junction held 3 bases outside the gene matches. Germline V lookup: CDR1 LNHNV, CDR2 YYDKDF (reference sequence). This CDR3 region has 15 residues. The CDR3 is CATSRGGGASYEQYF. The DNA of the CDR3 is TGTGCCACCAGCAGAGGAGGGGGCGCCTCCTACGAGCAGTACTTC.

The sample holds one count of this clone. This rearrangement joins TRBV7-3 to TRBJ2-1; 14 bases fit TRBD2. The CDR3 is made up of 14 amino acids. V shed 5 bases, J shed 10 bases, and the junction held 4 bases outside the gene matches. Germline V gene data show CDR1 as SGHTA and CDR2 as FQGTGA. CDR3 DNA sequence: TGTGCCAGCAGCCAAGGGACTAGCGGGAGCGAGCAGTTCTTC. This translates into CASSQGTSGSEQFF.

CDR3 in DNA: TGTGCCTGGAGTGAGGGTCTCGGGGCCGATACGCAGTATTTT. Its protein is CAWSEGLGADTQYF. The chain couples TRBV30 to TRBJ2-3, with D perhaps being TRBD1 or TRBD2 (5 bases each). The germline V and J ends were trimmed by 1 base and 6 bases, with 14 bases remaining between them. CDR1 is GTSNPN and CDR2 is SVGIG in the germline V gene (reference sequence). CDR3 size: 14 residues. Using reference TRBV30 and TRBJ2-3 for the parts outside the CDR3, the full variable domain is SQTIHQWPATLVQPVGSPLSLECTVEGTSNPNLYWYRQAAGRGLQLLFYSVGIGQISSEVPQNLSASRPQDRQFILSSKKLLLSDSGFYLCAWSEGLGADTQYFGPGTRLTVL.

The genes are TRBV15 and TRBJ2-5, with 7 nucleotides matching TRBD1. The trim removed 0 bases at V and 1 base at J, leaving 11 bases unmatched. Germline V gene sequence: CDR1 LNHNV, CDR2 YYDKDF (reference sequence). The CDR3 is 18 amino acids. The CDR3 protein is CATSRDLVTGSIQETQYF. CDR3 sequence (DNA): TGTGCCACCAGCAGAGATCTGGTGACAGGGTCTATCCAAGAGACCCAGTACTTC. Drawing the rest from reference TRBV15 and TRBJ2-5, the complete variable domain is DAMVIQNPRYQVTQFGKPVTLSCSQTLNHNVMYWYQQKSSQAPKLLFHYYDKDFNNEADTPDNFQSRRPNTSFCFLDIRSPGLGDTAMYLCATSRDLVTGSIQETQYFGPGTRLLVL.

The chain links TRBV5-1 to TRBJ2-3; the match to TRBD2 covers 13 bases. The CDR3 runs 18 residues. The J segment lost 7 bases and the V segment lost 4 bases, leaving 15 bases of the junction unmatched. Germline V CDR1 and CDR2: SGHRS, YFSETQ. The CDR3 nucleotides are TGCGCCAGCAGCGCGAGACGGACTAGCGGGAGTGAGTCTAATACGCAGTATTTT. Encoded protein: CASSARRTSGSESNTQYF.

The V gene is TRBV10-3, the J gene TRBJ1-3; 9 nucleotides align to TRBD1. After removal of 6 bases from V and 4 bases from J, the junction contained 4 bases not matched to a gene. The CDR3 loop spans 14 amino acids. Germline V gives CDR1 ENHRY, CDR2 SYGVKD. The chain's CDR3 is CAISPTGGGNTIYF. The CDR3 DNA reads as TGTGCCATCAGCCCGACAGGGGGGGGAAACACCATATATTTT.

This sequence joins TRBV16 and TRBJ2-7, with 8 bases that match TRBD1. Germline V lookup: CDR1 KGHSY, CDR2 FQNENV. Germline trimming cut 1 base from V and 2 bases from J; bases unmatched to any gene: 7. This CDR3 has 16 amino acids. The chain's CDR3 is CASSQYRQGQTYEQYF. Here the CDR3 DNA reads TGTGCCAGCAGCCAATACCGACAGGGGCAGACCTACGAGCAGTACTTC. The entire variable domain, with the rest obtained from reference TRBV16 and TRBJ2-7, is as follows: GEEVAQTPKHLVRGEGQKAKLYCAPIKGHSYVFWYQQVLKNEFKFLISFQNENVFDETGMPKERFSAKCLPNSPCSLEIQATKLEDSAVYFCASSQYRQGQTYEQYFGPGTRLTVT.

This clone was seen a single time. V usage is TRBV10-3 and J usage is TRBJ1-1; D is perhaps TRBD1 (6 bases). CDR1 is ENHRY, CDR2 SYGVKD, per germline. CDR3 length: 13 amino acids. Between the trimmed V and J ends, which lost 8 bases and 0 bases, there was a span of 10 bases. CDR3 region: CAILDRLNTEAFF. Written as DNA, the CDR3 is TGTGCCATCTTAGACAGGTTGAACACTGAAGCTTTCTTT.

The chain carries TRBV25-1 and TRBJ2-1; 10 bases fit TRBD2. Losses at the gene ends were 4 bases for V and 3 bases for J; bases not matched to a gene: 3. The germline gives CDR1 MGHDK, CDR2 SYGVNS. The CDR3 consists of 15 residues. The CDR3 region has the DNA TGTGCCAGCAGTGGATCTAGCGGGGGCTACAATGAGCAGTTCTTC. It codes for CASSGSSGGYNEQFF.

This rearrangement joins TRBV25-1 to TRBJ1-2; D is unclear. Germline CDR1 MGHDK, CDR2 SYGVNS. The ends were cut back, 4 bases at V and 3 bases at J, with 18 bases in the middle. This CDR3 comprises 16 residues. The CDR3 nucleotides read TGTGCCAGCAGTGGGCGGACCGATACTGGGGACTATGGCTACACCTTC. Amino acids: CASSGRTDTGDYGYTF.

J is TRBJ1-1 and V is TRBV6-6; D is unresolved. Deletions cut 0 bases from V and 4 bases from J, with 9 bases between. The CDR3 extends over 14 amino acids. Germline CDR1 is MNHNY and CDR2 is SVGAGI (reference sequence). The CDR3 DNA reads TGTGCCAGCAGTTACTCTTCCCTGGGCACTGAAGCTTTCTTT. Its translation is CASSYSSLGTEAFF.

V usage is TRBV7-2 and J usage is TRBJ2-2; TRBD1 agrees at 8 bases. J lost 0 bases, V lost 2 bases, and 5 bases had no gene match. The germline gives CDR1 SGHTA, CDR2 FQGNSA. This CDR3 is built from 17 residues. The CDR3 coding sequence is TGTGCCAGCAGCTTATCTCCGGGACAGGCGAACACCGGGGAGCTGTTTTTT. Translated, it gives CASSLSPGQANTGELFF.

The V and J genes are TRBV5-1 and TRBJ1-3, with a tentative D call TRBD1 (6 bases). There are 14 residues in the CDR3. V lost 4 bases to trimming and J lost 3 bases, with 11 bases between them. Germline lookup yields CDR1 SGHRS and CDR2 YFSETQ. The CDR3 bases are TGCGCCAGCAGCGAACAGGGAGGTGGAAACACCATATATTTT. This codes for CASSEQGGGNTIYF.

V is TRBV6-6 and J is TRBJ1-4, with a weak D call TRBD1 (5 bases). The CDR3 has 12 amino acids. V was pared by 4 bases and J by 8 bases, with 8 bases between. The germline gives CDR1 MNHNY, CDR2 SVGAGI (reference sequence). CDR3 in amino acids: CASSWGLEKLFF. The CDR3 nucleotides read TGTGCCAGCAGTTGGGGACTCGAAAAACTGTTTTTT.

The rearrangement joins TRBV7-2 to TRBJ2-3; D is undetermined. Between the trimmed V and J ends, which lost 1 base and 2 bases, there was a span of 10 bases. Germline loops: CDR1 SGHTA, CDR2 FQGNSA. The CDR3 sequence is 15 residues long. The CDR3 loop is CASSLVSANTDTQYF. The DNA for the CDR3 is TGTGCCAGCAGCTTAGTGTCGGCTAACACAGATACGCAGTATTTT.